The present TCR beta chain was sequenced within a study of cytomegalovirus exposure and HLA in healthy donors. Turning to the study itself: Ancestry clustering placed about 86% of approximately 420 genotyped donors in the Caucasian-associated cluster.

As regards this clone: Its cognate antigen is unknown.

With 60 Vbeta and 13 Jbeta primers, the PCR was carried out. Produced via immunoSEQ multiplex PCR; TCRdb's table is partial and in-frame only. This table holds 150,000 to 180,000 clones, roughly 74% found once. Study-level points and caveats: HLA alleles showed associations with 16,951 TCR beta sequences in a later analysis, at a 0.05 false discovery rate.

Input material: PBMCs. This sequence was found in a man between 18 and 29 years old in good health and CMV-seronegative.

CDR3 residues: CASSSGHTRGGQETQYF. Written as DNA, the CDR3 is TGTGCCAGCAGCTCCGGGCATACCCGGGGGGGTCAAGAGACCCAGTACTTC. The chain uses TRBV7-2 and TRBJ2-5; 8 nucleotides align to TRBD2. This CDR3 contains 17 residues. Germline trimming cut 4 bases from V and 2 bases from J; bases unmatched to any gene: 12. Looked up from germline, CDR1 is SGHTA and CDR2 is FQGNSA.